The sequence of this TCR beta chain was determined in a study of blood T cell repertoires in COVID-19. Study context: T cells, B-cell-depleted T cells, or PBMCs provided the cDNA or gDNA that served as material.

Trimming took off 3 bases at V and 8 bases at J, with 10 bases between the two ends. This CDR3 has 13 amino acids. The V gene's germline CDR1 is KGHDR and CDR2 SFDVKD. Participants spanned ages roughly 18 to 95 years and resided in roughly 26 US areas. In the authors' workflow: Reference gene primer amplification in the assay estimated nucleated cell counts. Generated by immunoSEQ multiplex PCR, the TCRdb table keeps only in-frame clones and is missing some. V, J and clone size reflect that table, while D and trimming were determined from the DNA. This sample has hundreds of thousands of clones, with 84% found just once.

Sequences were obtained from PBMCs or T cells enriched from blood (not recorded which). The receptor comes from a man aged 25-45 years with acute COVID-19. The chain has TRBV24-1 and TRBJ2-1; D is undetermined. CDR3 DNA: TGTGCCACCAGTGATCCCTCAGGCCATGAGCAGTTCTTC. Amino acid sequence: CATSDPSGHEQFF.